This entry lists 12 T cell receptor beta chains sequenced from one sample in a study of regulatory T cells in long-lasting Graves disease (TCRdb year 2021). Libraries were built with multiplex PCR. Sequencing took place on an Illumina HiSeq 4000. CDR3 regions were amplified by Arm-PCR with iRepertoire HTBI primers to construct TCR beta libraries. Clones were called with MiXCR by TCRdb after fastp trimmed the public reads at Q25, and only in-frame beta chains were retained. All rows with the same CDR3 protein become a single entry with the most common DNA and genes. The sample profile shows 350,000 to 550,000 distinct CDR3 sequences; 14% to 15% of them were found once. The ten largest clones take up 16% of the sample. The intended sense of this specimen's time point label: newly diagnosed GD, antithyroid drugs for less than 3 months. For both TCR sequencing and RNA sequencing, RNA was extracted from PBMCs using TRIzol.

The same sample was also used in a study of T cells in Graves' hyperthyroidism and ophthalmopathy.

Material: peripheral blood mononuclear cells (PBMCs), obtained at new diagnosis, from a patient treated with antithyroid drugs. The receptors shown here come from a woman in her twenties or thirties with Graves disease. Donor details come from another sample of the same person, matched by shared clones.

This clonotype was seen only a few times. The chain employs TRBV7-6 and TRBJ1-5, with TRBD1 as a possible D gene (5 bases). The CDR3 spans 16 residues. Between the trimmed V and J ends, which lost 1 base and 4 bases, there was a span of 14 bases. Germline V gene sequence: CDR1 SGHVS, CDR2 FNYEAQ. For the CDR3, the DNA is TGTGCCAGCAGCTTAGGGGTGGCAGGGAATAATCAGCCCCAGCATTTT. Residues: CASSLGVAGNNQPQHF.

This clonotype was detected ten times or more. V gene TRBV20-1 combines with J gene TRBJ2-3; 7 nucleotides align to TRBD2. CDR1 and CDR2 from the germline V gene are DFQATT and SNEGSKA (reference sequence). This CDR3 is 17 amino acids long. V shed 1 base and J 4 bases; nucleotides not matched to a gene: 14. DNA for the CDR3: TGCAGTGCTAGAGTGTACAGCGGGGCACTACTCCCAGATACGCAGTATTTT. Amino acids: CSARVYSGALLPDTQYF.

This clonotype was seen repeatedly, ten times or more. The V call is TRBV5-1, the J call TRBJ2-1; 12 nucleotides line up with TRBD2. Per germline, CDR1 SGHRS and CDR2 YFSETQ. V lost 0 bases to trimming and J lost 10 bases; unmatched junction nucleotides: 5. This CDR3 region has 15 residues. DNA of the CDR3: TGCGCCAGCAGCTTGGCACTAGCGGGAGGACGCGAGCAGTTCTTC. It yields the protein CASSLALAGGREQFF.

This clonotype was seen more than once but under ten times. The chain recombines TRBV28 with TRBJ2-1; unclear D gene. V lost 5 bases and J 9 bases, leaving 14 bases between the germline ends. CDR1 and CDR2 (germline): MDHEN, SYDVKM. There are 13 residues in the CDR3. CDR3 protein: CASSPPRSGEQFF. DNA of the CDR3: TGTGCCAGCAGTCCCCCTAGATCGGGTGAGCAGTTCTTC.

This clonotype came up many times. The chain has TRBV7-2 and TRBJ2-7; 8 nucleotides line up with TRBD2. Per germline, CDR1 SGHTA and CDR2 FQGNSA. CDR3 length: 15 amino acids. The trim removed 3 bases at V and 3 bases at J, leaving 7 bases unmatched. In DNA form, the CDR3 reads TGTGCCAGCAGCTTGTTAGCGGGACTTAACTACGAGCAGTACTTC. It yields the protein CASSLLAGLNYEQYF.

This clonotype was recorded many times. V is TRBV12-3 or TRBV12-4 and J is TRBJ2-7, with TRBD2 matching over 8 bases. This CDR3 has 12 amino acids. V shed 8 bases, J shed 3 bases, and the junction held 3 bases outside the gene matches. For the CDR3, the DNA is TGTGCCAGCGGAACTAGCGGCTACGAGCAGTACTTC. Translated, it gives CASGTSGYEQYF.

The sample holds a few counts of this clonotype. The V and J genes are TRBV9 and TRBJ2-3; TRBD2 matches at 8 bases. CDR1 and CDR2 (germline): SGDLS, YYNGEE. The trim removed 2 bases at V and 5 bases at J, leaving 13 bases unmatched. This CDR3 region has 17 residues. The DNA of the CDR3 is TGTGCCAGCAGCGTTACCAGCGGGAGACTAGAGGTAGATACGCAGTATTTT. Encoded protein: CASSVTSGRLEVDTQYF.

This chain connects TRBV28 to TRBJ2-7; 11 nucleotides match TRBD2. V was clipped by 4 bases and J by 2 bases; unmatched bases: 10. The germline V gene has CDR1 MDHEN and CDR2 SYDVKM. This CDR3 has 17 amino acids. CDR3 loop: CASSSLLAGENPYEQYF. CDR3 in DNA: TGTGCCAGCAGTTCCTTACTAGCGGGAGAGAACCCCTACGAGCAGTACTTC.

This clonotype was seen many times. V and J are TRBV24-1 and TRBJ2-5; the D call may be TRBD1 or TRBD2 (5 bases each). This CDR3 contains 15 residues. V lost 4 bases and J 5 bases, leaving 16 bases between the germline ends. CDR1 KGHDR and CDR2 SFDVKD come from the germline V gene. The CDR3 region is CATSEAQGWGETQYF. The CDR3 DNA is TGTGCCACCAGTGAGGCGCAGGGCTGGGGGGAGACCCAGTACTTC.

This clonotype was counted between two and nine times. The chain recombines TRBV5-1 with TRBJ2-5; 14 nucleotides align to TRBD2. CDR1 is SGHRS and CDR2 is YFSETQ in the germline V gene. CDR3 length: 17 residues. Unmatched junction bases numbered 5, after V lost 3 bases and J lost 1 base. CDR3 loop: CASSYGLAGGGQETQYF. The DNA for the CDR3 is TGCGCCAGCAGCTACGGACTAGCGGGAGGTGGCCAAGAGACCCAGTACTTC. Combining the CDR3 with reference TRBV5-1 and TRBJ2-5 gives the whole variable domain KAGVTQTPRYLIKTRGQQVTLSCSPISGHRSVSWYQQTPGQGLQFLFEYFSETQRNKGNFPGRFSGRQFSNSRSEMNVSTLELGDSALYLCASSYGLAGGGQETQYFGPGTRLLVL.

This clonotype was picked up many times. The chain is built from TRBV6-9 and TRBJ2-7, with D perhaps matching TRBD1 (5 bases). Germline values: CDR1 MNHGY, CDR2 SVAAGI. Trimming took off 3 bases at V and 2 bases at J, with 17 bases between the two ends. The CDR3 has 16 amino acids. CDR3 protein: CASSYSPGHKAYEQYF. CDR3 in DNA: TGTGCCAGCAGTTACTCCCCCGGACATAAAGCCTACGAGCAGTACTTC.

This clonotype was seen ten or more times. The chain joins TRBV11-2 to TRBJ1-2, with no clear D. This CDR3 contains 14 residues. The ends were cut back, 1 base at V and 2 bases at J, with 8 bases in the middle. Germline-derived CDR1 and CDR2 are SGHAT and FQNNGV. CDR3 amino acids: CASSLVGANYGYTF. The DNA of the CDR3 is TGTGCCAGCAGCTTAGTAGGAGCAAACTATGGCTACACCTTC.